Below, 29 T cell receptor beta chains from the same sample are listed, as sequenced in a study of blood T cell repertoires in COVID-19. The assay was immunoSEQ multiplex PCR, and TCRdb's table has in-frame clones only and misses some. The data show around 83,000 clones, around 87% seen once. Sequenced: peripheral blood. These receptors originate from a man older than 75 with active or convalescent COVID-19.

This chain uses TRBV28 with TRBJ1-6, with D maybe TRBD1 (6 bases). CDR3 size: 14 residues. Germline lookup yields CDR1 MDHEN and CDR2 SYDVKM. The V and J ends lost 8 bases and 6 bases respectively, with 14 bases between them. The CDR3 DNA follows: TGTGCCAGCGAAGTCCAGGGGCTTAATTCACCCCTCCACTTT. Translation: CASEVQGLNSPLHF.

The rearrangement uses TRBV4-1 and TRBJ2-3, with D maybe TRBD2 (7 bases). This CDR3 region has 14 residues. Germline V lookup: CDR1 MGHRA, CDR2 YSYEKL. V lost 3 bases and J lost 5, with 12 bases in between. The CDR3 region has the DNA TGCGCCAGCAGCCACCCCGGGGGGCAAGATACGCAGTATTTT. It codes for CASSHPGGQDTQYF.

The rearrangement links TRBV14 to TRBJ2-3; TRBD1 aligns across 9 bases. The CDR3 runs to 15 residues. Trimming cost V 3 bases and J 5 bases; bases outside gene matches: 6. Germline V lookup: CDR1 SGHDN, CDR2 FVKESK. CDR3 nucleotides: TGTGCCAGCAGCCACTGGGACAGGGACAGAGATACGCAGTATTTT. Its protein is CASSHWDRDRDTQYF.

The chain joins TRBV7-7 to TRBJ2-5; D call uncertain. Trimming left V 0 bases short and J 1 base short, with 9 bases between. The CDR3 length is 15 residues. Germline-derived CDR1 and CDR2 are SSHAT and FNYEAQ (reference sequence). The CDR3 sequence: CASSLAGRAQETQYF. CDR3 DNA sequence: TGTGCCAGCAGCTTAGCGGGCAGAGCCCAAGAGACCCAGTACTTC.

This chain uses TRBV19 with TRBJ1-1; no clear D gene. Trimming removed 10 bases from V and 7 bases from J, with 16 bases in between. The CDR3 consists of 12 residues. Germline-derived CDR1 and CDR2 are LNHDA and SQIVND (reference sequence). The CDR3 reads CATLVGRGEAFF. The CDR3 DNA follows: TGTGCCACGCTGGTAGGCCGGGGTGAAGCTTTCTTT.

This chain connects TRBV5-4 to TRBJ1-1, with D unclear. The germline gives CDR1 SGHNT, CDR2 YYREEE (reference sequence). The CDR3 is 13 residues long. Trimming left V 3 bases short and J 1 base short, with 7 bases between. The CDR3 protein is CASSWHPNTEAFF. Here the CDR3 DNA reads TGTGCCAGCAGCTGGCATCCGAACACTGAAGCTTTCTTT.

The sample holds one count of this clone. V usage is TRBV5-1 and J usage is TRBJ2-3; 15 positions match TRBD2. V lost 5 bases to trimming and J lost 4 bases; unmatched junction nucleotides: 11. The CDR3 has 18 amino acids. The germline gives CDR1 SGHRS, CDR2 YFSETQ. The CDR3 bases are TGCGCCAGCAGTTCGGGACTAGCGGGGGGCTCCATCCCAGATACGCAGTATTTT. This gives the protein CASSSGLAGGSIPDTQYF. Full variable domain (rest looked up from reference TRBV5-1 and TRBJ2-3): KAGVTQTPRYLIKTRGQQVTLSCSPISGHRSVSWYQQTPGQGLQFLFEYFSETQRNKGNFPGRFSGRQFSNSRSEMNVSTLELGDSALYLCASSSGLAGGSIPDTQYFGPGTRLTVL.

The V call is TRBV9, the J call TRBJ2-1, with 8 bases that match TRBD2. V was pared by 3 bases and J by 2 bases, with 7 bases of the junction left unmatched. Germline V gene lookup returns CDR1 SGDLS and CDR2 YYNGEE. This CDR3 region has 16 residues. This CDR3 is CASSAGTRLAYNEQFF. In DNA, the CDR3 is TGTGCCAGCAGCGCAGGGACTAGACTGGCCTACAATGAGCAGTTCTTC.

The rearrangement joins TRBV7-9 to TRBJ2-4, with D possibly matching TRBD1 (5 bases). The V and J ends lost 1 base and 0 bases respectively, with 16 bases between them. There are 18 residues in the CDR3. Per the germline V gene, CDR1 is SEHNR and CDR2 is FQNEAQ (reference sequence). CDR3 nucleotides: TGTGCCAGCAGCTTAGTGCGGAGTACAGGCCTAGCCAAAAACATTCAGTACTTC. This sequence encodes CASSLVRSTGLAKNIQYF.

The chain has TRBV5-1 and TRBJ2-3, with D uncertain. CDR1 and CDR2 (germline): SGHRS, YFSETQ. V was trimmed by 4 bases and J by 0 bases, leaving 9 bases between them. The CDR3 runs to 14 residues. The CDR3 loop reads CASSRQTSTDTQYF. DNA for the CDR3: TGCGCCAGCAGCCGCCAAACTAGCACAGATACGCAGTATTTT. Variable domain in full (rest from reference TRBV5-1 and TRBJ2-3): KAGVTQTPRYLIKTRGQQVTLSCSPISGHRSVSWYQQTPGQGLQFLFEYFSETQRNKGNFPGRFSGRQFSNSRSEMNVSTLELGDSALYLCASSRQTSTDTQYFGPGTRLTVL.

This clone came up many times. CDR3 nucleotide sequence: TGTGCCAGCAGCCCTCGGGAGGGGAGGCGAGAGACCCAGTACTTC. The encoded protein is CASSPREGRRETQYF. The V call is TRBV7-8, the J call TRBJ2-5, with 8 bases identical to TRBD2. The CDR3 consists of 15 residues. Germline CDR1 and CDR2: SGHVS and FQNEAQ. Germline trimming cut 5 bases from V and 4 bases from J; bases unmatched to any gene: 9.

The V and J genes are TRBV27 and TRBJ2-2, with TRBD1 as a possible D gene (8 bases). This CDR3 has 15 residues. From germline, CDR1 is MNHEY and CDR2 SMNVEV (reference sequence). Trimming cost V 5 bases and J 7 bases, with 17 bases left between them. The CDR3 DNA reads TGTGCCAGCAGTGACGACAGGGGCGGGGGCGGGGAGCTGTTTTTT. Its protein is CASSDDRGGGGELFF.

The chain couples TRBV5-1 to TRBJ2-3; 10 bases are shared with TRBD2. After removal of 5 bases from V and 6 bases from J, the junction contained 6 bases not matched to a gene. There are 14 residues in the CDR3. CDR1 is SGHRS, CDR2 YFSETQ, per germline. In DNA, the CDR3 is TGCGCCAGCAGGACTAGCGGGCTTCGGGATACGCAGTATTTT. It translates to CASRTSGLRDTQYF.

The V and J genes are TRBV4-1 and TRBJ2-3; 11 positions agree with TRBD2. Germline CDR1 MGHRA, CDR2 YSYEKL. The CDR3 contains 18 residues. The ends lost 0 bases at V and 10 bases at J; junction bases unmatched: 15. The CDR3 nucleotides read TGCGCCAGCAGCCAAGATCGGTGGCGACTAGCGGGATTTAGGGCGCAGTATTTT. Its protein is CASSQDRWRLAGFRAQYF.

This clone was found once. This chain joins TRBV5-1 and TRBJ2-5; unclear D gene. The CDR3 is 18 residues long. With 0 bases removed from V and 1 base from J, the gap between germline ends came to 19 bases. Germline CDR1 reads SGHRS; CDR2 reads YFSETQ. The CDR3 DNA is TGCGCCAGCAGCTTGGCCGGGTTGCTCGGGTCACCCCAAGAGACCCAGTACTTC. Translating gives CASSLAGLLGSPQETQYF.

V usage is TRBV12-3 or TRBV12-4 and J usage is TRBJ2-1; 8 positions match TRBD1. Trimming removed 6 bases from V and 16 bases from J; junction bases left unmatched: 8. The CDR3 is 11 amino acids. The CDR3 coding sequence is TGTGCCAGCAGAAGACAGGGGTCGGACTTCTTC. Encoded protein: CASRRQGSDFF.

The chain recombines TRBV7-2 with TRBJ1-2, with 8 bases lining up with TRBD1. V lost 4 bases, J lost 8 bases, and 6 bases stayed unmatched. Germline CDR1 reads SGHTA; CDR2 reads FQGNSA. CDR3 length: 13 residues. CDR3 region: CASSSDRVGGYTF. The CDR3 DNA reads as TGTGCCAGCAGCTCGGACAGGGTCGGCGGCTACACCTTC.

The V call is TRBV4-1, the J call TRBJ1-6, with D possibly being TRBD1 (5 bases). Trimming left V 1 base short and J 0 bases short, with 7 bases between. The CDR3 totals 16 residues. In germline, CDR1 is MGHRA, CDR2 YSYEKL. CDR3 DNA sequence: TGCGCCAGCAGCCAAGTAGGGGACTCCTATAATTCACCCCTCCACTTT. Translated: CASSQVGDSYNSPLHF.

This chain links TRBV6-1 with TRBJ2-3; weak D call: TRBD1 (6 bases). V dropped 1 base and J dropped 7 bases, with 15 bases sitting between them. Germline V lookup: CDR1 MNHNS, CDR2 SASEGT. CDR3 size: 15 residues. CDR3 sequence: CASSEDRTARNTQYF. The CDR3 DNA reads TGTGCCAGCAGTGAAGACAGGACAGCCCGGAATACGCAGTATTTT.

The genes are TRBV6-1 and TRBJ2-7; D is perhaps TRBD1 (6 bases). CDR1 is MNHNS and CDR2 is SASEGT in the germline V gene. CDR3 length equals 14 residues. Trimming cost V 2 bases and J 3 bases, with 11 bases left between them. As DNA, the CDR3 is TGTGCCAGCAGTGAACGGGACACCATCTACGAGCAGTACGTC. It yields the protein CASSERDTIYEQYV.

The rearrangement uses TRBV5-1 and TRBJ2-3; D is perhaps TRBD1 (6 bases). This CDR3 has 15 residues. Germline V gene data show CDR1 as SGHRS and CDR2 as YFSETQ. The V end lost 4 bases, the J end lost 1 base, and 13 bases lay between the germline ends. In nucleotides, the CDR3 is TGCGCCAGCAGCGCAGGGGTTCTGGGCACAGATACGCAGTATTTT. Its translation: CASSAGVLGTDTQYF.

This sequence joins TRBV20-1 and TRBJ1-5, with D possibly being TRBD1 (5 bases). There are 15 residues in the CDR3. Germline assignment: CDR1 DFQATT and CDR2 SNEGSKA (reference sequence). V lost 3 bases and J 4 bases, leaving 16 bases between the germline ends. This CDR3 reads CSASAGQGINQPQHF. The CDR3 DNA reads as TGCAGTGCTAGTGCCGGGCAGGGCATTAATCAGCCCCAGCATTTT.

The chain employs TRBV18 and TRBJ2-5; 14 bases are shared with TRBD2. CDR1 is KGHSH, CDR2 LQKENI, per germline. The CDR3 is 16 amino acids. After removal of 2 bases from V and 6 bases from J, the junction contained 5 bases not matched to a gene. CDR3 DNA: TGTGCCAGCTCACCATCGACTAGCGGGAGGGGGCAGACCCAGTACTTC. Its protein is CASSPSTSGRGQTQYF.

This sequence joins TRBV2 and TRBJ1-6; no clear D. The CDR3 spans 14 residues. The germline V and J ends were trimmed by 3 bases and 7 bases, with 10 bases remaining between them. The germline CDR1 and CDR2 sequences are SNHLY and FYNNEI. The CDR3 DNA is TGTGCCAGCAGTGATCGTGCGGGAAATTCACCCCTCCACTTT. Its protein product is CASSDRAGNSPLHF.

This clone was found a few times. This chain links TRBV5-1 with TRBJ1-1; D uncertain. Germline lookup yields CDR1 SGHRS and CDR2 YFSETQ. With 4 bases removed from V and 1 base from J, the gap between germline ends came to 11 bases. The CDR3 extends over 14 amino acids. Written as DNA, the CDR3 is TGCGCCAGCAGCCGATCGACTGGGAACACTGAAGCTTTCTTT. Protein: CASSRSTGNTEAFF.

The chain carries TRBV5-1 and TRBJ2-3; TRBD2 aligns across 11 bases. Trimming at V came to 4 bases and at J to 7 bases, leaving 8 bases not matched to a gene. CDR1 SGHRS and CDR2 YFSETQ come from the germline V gene. This CDR3 spans 15 amino acids. CDR3 in amino acids: CASSVSGGAKNTQYF. CDR3 coding DNA: TGCGCCAGCAGCGTTAGCGGGGGGGCCAAGAATACGCAGTATTTT.

This clone was detected a few times. This chain connects TRBV9 to TRBJ1-1; D unresolved. Germline V gene sequence: CDR1 SGDLS, CDR2 YYNGEE. This CDR3 region has 14 residues. V lost 4 bases to trimming and J lost 0 bases, with 10 bases between them. The CDR3 DNA reads TGTGCCAGCAGCCACGGGGATTTGAACACTGAAGCTTTCTTT. This sequence encodes CASSHGDLNTEAFF.

The V gene is TRBV6-5, the J gene TRBJ1-1, with D tentatively TRBD1 (6 bases). Trimming cost V 6 bases and J 1 base, with 9 bases left between them. The CDR3 extends over 13 amino acids. Germline values: CDR1 MNHEY, CDR2 SVGAGI. CDR3 coding DNA: TGTGCCAGCAGCGAGACAGGGAACACTGAAGCTTTCTTT. Translated, it gives CASSETGNTEAFF.

The rearrangement links TRBV5-1 to TRBJ1-2; 7 nucleotides line up with TRBD1. J gave up 4 bases and V 0 bases, and 6 bases lay outside the gene matches. The CDR3 loop spans 15 amino acids. Germline values: CDR1 SGHRS, CDR2 YFSETQ. The chain's CDR3 is CASSLDRGLGYGYTF. CDR3 bases: TGCGCCAGCAGCTTGGACAGGGGCCTAGGCTATGGCTACACCTTC. Based on the CDR3 plus reference TRBV5-1 and TRBJ1-2, the full variable domain is KAGVTQTPRYLIKTRGQQVTLSCSPISGHRSVSWYQQTPGQGLQFLFEYFSETQRNKGNFPGRFSGRQFSNSRSEMNVSTLELGDSALYLCASSLDRGLGYGYTFGSGTRLTVV.